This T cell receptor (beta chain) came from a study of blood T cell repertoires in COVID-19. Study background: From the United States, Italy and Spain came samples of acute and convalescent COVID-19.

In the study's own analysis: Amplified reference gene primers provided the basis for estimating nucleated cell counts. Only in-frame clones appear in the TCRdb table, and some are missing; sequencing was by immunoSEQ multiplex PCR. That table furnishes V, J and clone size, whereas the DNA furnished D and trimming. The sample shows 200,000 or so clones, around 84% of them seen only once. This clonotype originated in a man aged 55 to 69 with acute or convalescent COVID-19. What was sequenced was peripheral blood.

The CDR3 bases are TGCGCCAGCAACCCGGGGGGGCCGAAAAACATTCAGTACTTC. This gives the protein CASNPGGPKNIQYF. This chain links TRBV5-1 with TRBJ2-4, with 8 bases fitting TRBD2. Trimming took 6 bases from V and 4 from J; bases not matched to a gene: 6. The CDR3 covers 14 residues. The germline V gene encodes CDR1 SGHRS and CDR2 YFSETQ.